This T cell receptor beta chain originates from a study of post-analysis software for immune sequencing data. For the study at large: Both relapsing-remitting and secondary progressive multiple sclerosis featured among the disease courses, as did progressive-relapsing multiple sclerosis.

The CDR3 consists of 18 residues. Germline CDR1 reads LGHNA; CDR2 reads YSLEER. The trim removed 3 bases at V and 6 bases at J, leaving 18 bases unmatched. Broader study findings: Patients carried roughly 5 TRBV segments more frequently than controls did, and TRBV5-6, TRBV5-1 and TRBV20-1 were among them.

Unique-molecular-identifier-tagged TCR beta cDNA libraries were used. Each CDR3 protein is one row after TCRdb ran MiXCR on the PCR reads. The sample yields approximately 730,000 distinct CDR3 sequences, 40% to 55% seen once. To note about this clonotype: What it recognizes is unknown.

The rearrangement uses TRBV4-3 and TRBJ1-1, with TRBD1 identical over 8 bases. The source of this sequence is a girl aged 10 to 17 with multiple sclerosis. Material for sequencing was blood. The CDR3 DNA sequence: TGCGCCAGCAGCCACAAACATGGACAGGGCTTTTTGGACGCTGAAGCTTTCTTT. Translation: CASSHKHGQGFLDAEAFF.